The 31 T cell receptor beta chains below all came from one sample that was sequenced in a study of blood T cell repertoires in COVID-19. Clones were sequenced by immunoSEQ multiplex PCR, and TCRdb holds only the in-frame ones, with some missing. The data contain 150,000 to 200,000 clones, roughly four fifths of them singletons. Sequencing was done on a sample of PBMCs or T cells enriched from blood (not recorded which). The source of these receptors is a man between 45 and 60 years old who had recovered from COVID-19.

The genes are TRBV4-1 and TRBJ1-2; D might be TRBD1 (5 bases). The length of the CDR3 is 15 residues. Germline CDR1 reads MGHRA; CDR2 reads YSYEKL. V was clipped by 1 base and J by 6 bases, with 15 bases between them. CDR3 sequence (DNA): TGCGCCAGCAGCCAAGGCGGCCAGGGTGTAGATGGCTACACCTTC. Its translation: CASSQGGQGVDGYTF.

The chain links TRBV25-1 to TRBJ2-7, with D maybe TRBD2 (5 bases). CDR1 is MGHDK, CDR2 SYGVNS, per germline. With 7 bases removed from V and 6 bases from J, the gap between germline ends came to 13 bases. The CDR3 length is 12 residues. The CDR3 here is CASTVPGSEQYF. As DNA, the CDR3 is TGTGCCAGCACCGTGCCGGGGAGCGAGCAGTACTTC.

This clone was counted a few times. This chain joins TRBV28 and TRBJ1-4; 7 bases align to TRBD1. V lost 7 bases and J lost 7; bases outside the gene matches: 15. From germline, CDR1 is MDHEN and CDR2 SYDVKM. The CDR3 runs to 16 residues. CDR3 DNA sequence: TGTGCCAGCACATCCTACAGGGGTGGCATGAGTGAAAAACTGTTTTTT. Its protein product is CASTSYRGGMSEKLFF.

The chain employs TRBV11-1 and TRBJ2-2; 10 positions match TRBD2. Germline V gene data show CDR1 as SGHAT and CDR2 as FQDESV (reference sequence). The CDR3 loop spans 16 amino acids. V shed 6 bases and J 1 base; nucleotides not matched to a gene: 5. The chain's CDR3 is CASSATSGVNTGELFF. In DNA form, the CDR3 reads TGTGCCAGCAGTGCCACTAGCGGGGTGAACACCGGGGAGCTGTTTTTT.

The chain is built from TRBV10-2 and TRBJ2-2; 7 nucleotides agree with TRBD2. CDR3 size: 16 residues. The germline V gene encodes CDR1 WSHSY and CDR2 SAAADI. J lost 6 bases, V lost 4 bases, and 11 bases had no gene match. CDR3 DNA: TGCGCCAGCAGTGTCGGGGGGACGGGGGGTGCCGGGGAGCTGTTTTTT. This encodes CASSVGGTGGAGELFF.

This chain connects TRBV7-9 to TRBJ1-1; no firm D call. Looked up from germline, CDR1 is SEHNR and CDR2 is FQNEAQ (reference sequence). This CDR3 is built from 14 residues. Trimming shortened V by 1 base and J by 1 base, and 7 bases separated the two germline ends. The CDR3 nucleotides read TGTGCCAGCAGCTTAGAGGGAGGGAACACTGAAGCTTTCTTT. Its protein is CASSLEGGNTEAFF.

The chain uses TRBV10-3 and TRBJ1-2; 7 bases align to TRBD1. The germline gives CDR1 ENHRY, CDR2 SYGVKD. J gave up 2 bases and V 4 bases, and 4 bases lay outside the gene matches. The length of the CDR3 is 14 residues. CDR3 bases: TGTGCCATCAGTGGGGACAGTGAAAACTATGGCTACACCTTC. Protein product: CAISGDSENYGYTF.

This clone was recorded only once. This chain connects TRBV27 to TRBJ2-3, with D unclear. This CDR3 has 16 amino acids. Trimming pared 4 bases from V and 2 bases from J, leaving 16 bases between. Per germline, CDR1 MNHEY and CDR2 SMNVEV (reference sequence). CDR3 amino acids: CASSSASRISTDTQYF. The CDR3 bases are TGTGCCAGCAGTTCCGCCTCCAGGATATCCACAGATACGCAGTATTTT.

The CDR3 reads CASSTGTGYEQYF. As DNA, the CDR3 is TGTGCCAGTAGTACCGGGACAGGGTACGAGCAGTACTTC. V is TRBV19 and J is TRBJ2-7, with 9 bases lining up with TRBD1. From germline, CDR1 is LNHDA and CDR2 SQIVND (reference sequence). J was trimmed by 4 bases and V by 4 bases; bases with no gene match: 2. The CDR3 is made up of 13 amino acids. The entire variable domain, with the rest obtained from reference TRBV19 and TRBJ2-7, is as follows: DGGITQSPKYLFRKEGQNVTLSCEQNLNHDAMYWYRQDPGQGLRLIYYSQIVNDFQKGDIAEGYSVSREKKESFPLTVTSAQKNPTAFYLCASSTGTGYEQYFGPGTRLTVT.

This chain links TRBV19 with TRBJ1-2, with TRBD1 matching over 7 bases. CDR3 size: 15 residues. CDR1 is LNHDA and CDR2 is SQIVND in the germline V gene (reference sequence). The V segment lost 5 bases and the J segment 3 bases; nucleotides outside the gene matches: 9. DNA of the CDR3: TGTGCCAGTAGTCTGGACAGGTCGGTCGACTATGGCTACACCTTC. Amino acids: CASSLDRSVDYGYTF.

CDR3 residues: CASSPGNGDQETQYF. In DNA, the CDR3 is TGTGCCAGCAGCCCGGGGAACGGGGACCAAGAGACCCAGTACTTC. This chain connects TRBV7-9 to TRBJ2-5; perhaps TRBD2 as D (5 bases). In germline, CDR1 is SEHNR, CDR2 FQNEAQ (reference sequence). The ends were cut back, 5 bases at V and 0 bases at J, with 13 bases in the middle. This CDR3 is 15 amino acids long. The variable domain in full, with the rest retrieved from reference TRBV7-9 and TRBJ2-5, is DTGVSQNPRHKITKRGQNVTFRCDPISEHNRLYWYRQTLGQGPEFLTYFQNEAQLEKSRLLSDRFSAERPKGSFSTLEIQRTEQGDSAMYLCASSPGNGDQETQYFGPGTRLLVL.

J is TRBJ1-1 and V is TRBV19; TRBD1 matches 7 bases. The CDR3 covers 13 residues. Germline V lookup: CDR1 LNHDA, CDR2 SQIVND (reference sequence). The ends lost 6 bases at V and 7 bases at J; junction bases unmatched: 8. This CDR3 reads CASSTKGGSEAFF. CDR3 DNA sequence: TGTGCCAGTAGCACCAAAGGGGGCAGTGAAGCTTTCTTT.

This rearrangement joins TRBV10-3 to TRBJ2-2, with a tentative D call TRBD1 (6 bases). V lost 4 bases and J 5 bases, leaving 17 bases between the germline ends. CDR1 and CDR2 from the germline V gene are ENHRY and SYGVKD. The CDR3 contains 16 residues. The chain's CDR3 is CAISGGQGLGTGELFF. The CDR3 DNA reads TGTGCCATCAGTGGCGGGCAGGGGCTTGGTACCGGGGAGCTGTTTTTT.

This chain uses TRBV7-9 with TRBJ2-1, with 9 bases aligning to TRBD1. Germline assignment: CDR1 SEHNR and CDR2 FQNEAQ (reference sequence). V lost 3 bases and J lost 12; bases outside the gene matches: 3. The CDR3 contains 12 residues. In DNA form, the CDR3 reads TGTGCCAGCAGCTTCCCGGACAGGGGGCAGTTCTTC. It encodes CASSFPDRGQFF.

V gene TRBV5-1 combines with J gene TRBJ1-6; D perhaps matches TRBD1 (5 bases). The V gene lost 0 bases and the J gene lost 5 bases, with 9 bases spanning the gap. The CDR3 extends over 15 amino acids. Germline V gene lookup returns CDR1 SGHRS and CDR2 YFSETQ. CDR3 DNA: TGCGCCAGCAGCTTGGTGGCAGGGAATAATTCACCCCTCCACTTT. Amino acid sequence: CASSLVAGNNSPLHF.

The chain joins TRBV6-5 to TRBJ1-6; 7 bases match TRBD1. V shed 6 bases, J shed 10 bases, and the junction held 12 bases outside the gene matches. Germline CDR1 is MNHEY and CDR2 is SVGAGI. The CDR3 has 15 residues. DNA of the CDR3: TGTGCCAGCAGGCGGGGACAGCTCGTGGGGTCACCCCTCCACTTT. As protein: CASRRGQLVGSPLHF.

The rearrangement joins TRBV28 to TRBJ2-7; tentatively, D is TRBD2 (6 bases). The CDR3 length is 15 residues. The germline CDR1 and CDR2 sequences are MDHEN and SYDVKM. Trimming shortened V by 6 bases and J by 0 bases, and 15 bases separated the two germline ends. CDR3 in DNA: TGTGCCAGCAGCGGCCGCGGGGAAAGCTCCTACGAGCAGTACTTC. This translates into CASSGRGESSYEQYF.

The chain has TRBV7-9 and TRBJ1-4; no definite D call. This CDR3 region has 15 residues. V was pared by 4 bases and J by 6 bases, with 15 bases between. In germline, CDR1 is SEHNR, CDR2 FQNEAQ (reference sequence). CDR3 sequence: CASSSYSLNHEKLFF. The CDR3 bases are TGTGCCAGCAGCTCCTACAGTCTTAACCATGAAAAACTGTTTTTT.

V and J are TRBV15 and TRBJ2-5, with TRBD1 identical over 7 bases. Losses at the gene ends were 1 base for V and 3 bases for J; bases not matched to a gene: 8. The CDR3 is 16 residues long. Germline-derived CDR1 and CDR2 are LNHNV and YYDKDF (reference sequence). CDR3 sequence: CATSRGSGTDEETQYF. CDR3 nucleotides: TGTGCCACCAGCAGAGGATCCGGGACAGATGAAGAGACCCAGTACTTC.

The chain uses TRBV6-2 or TRBV6-3 and TRBJ1-2; D unclear. The V and J ends lost 4 bases and 3 bases respectively, with 15 bases between them. The CDR3 is 15 residues long. Germline CDR1 and CDR2: MNHEY and SVGEGT. As DNA, the CDR3 is TGTGCCAGCAGTTCTCCGTCTGGTGTAGACTATGGCTACACCTTC. Amino acid sequence: CASSSPSGVDYGYTF.

The rearrangement uses TRBV19 and TRBJ1-1, with a tentative D call TRBD1 (5 bases). This CDR3 has 14 residues. Germline V gene sequence: CDR1 LNHDA, CDR2 SQIVND (reference sequence). Trimming removed 3 bases from V and 2 bases from J, with 10 bases in between. CDR3 DNA sequence: TGTGCCAGTAGTATCGACAGCGCAAACACTGAAGCTTTCTTT. Translation gives CASSIDSANTEAFF. Complete variable domain (other parts from reference TRBV19 and TRBJ1-1): DGGITQSPKYLFRKEGQNVTLSCEQNLNHDAMYWYRQDPGQGLRLIYYSQIVNDFQKGDIAEGYSVSREKKESFPLTVTSAQKNPTAFYLCASSIDSANTEAFFGQGTRLTVV.

V is TRBV5-6 and J is TRBJ2-7; 12 positions agree with TRBD2. V dropped 4 bases and J dropped 3; count of bases not matched to a gene: 8. The CDR3 spans 16 residues. CDR1 and CDR2 from the germline V gene are SGHDT and YYEEEE. CDR3 in amino acids: CASSTTLAGGFYEQYF. In nucleotides, the CDR3 is TGTGCCAGCAGCACAACCCTAGCGGGGGGGTTCTACGAGCAGTACTTC.

The chain links TRBV18 to TRBJ2-7; D gene uncertain. Looked up from germline, CDR1 is KGHSH and CDR2 is LQKENI. V lost 3 bases to trimming and J lost 5 bases, with 8 bases between them. The CDR3 totals 12 residues. CDR3 in amino acids: CASSPRGHEQYF. In DNA, the CDR3 is TGTGCCAGCTCACCGCGAGGCCACGAGCAGTACTTC.

This sequence joins TRBV7-2 and TRBJ1-1; 8 bases are a match to TRBD1. The CDR3 covers 14 residues. V dropped 6 bases and J dropped 7; count of bases not matched to a gene: 10. CDR1 and CDR2 (germline): SGHTA, FQGNSA. CDR3: CASSRTAQGGEAFF. The CDR3 DNA reads TGTGCCAGCAGTCGGACAGCACAGGGGGGTGAAGCTTTCTTT.

The V gene is TRBV7-9, the J gene TRBJ2-6; a possible D gene is TRBD1 (6 bases). This CDR3 is 15 amino acids long. Trimming cost V 4 bases and J 4 bases, with 11 bases left between them. Germline V CDR1 and CDR2: SEHNR, FQNEAQ (reference sequence). Here the CDR3 reads CASSSLGAGANVLTF. The CDR3 DNA reads as TGTGCCAGCAGCTCCTTGGGGGCCGGGGCCAACGTCCTGACTTTC.

The gene calls are TRBV2 and TRBJ1-1, with 8 positions matching TRBD1. The germline gives CDR1 SNHLY, CDR2 FYNNEI. The CDR3 is 15 residues long. Trimming at V came to 2 bases and at J to 7 bases, leaving 9 bases not matched to a gene. For the CDR3, the DNA is TGTGCCAGCAGTGAACCGTGGACAGGGATTTATGAAGCTTTCTTT. This translates into CASSEPWTGIYEAFF.

This sequence joins TRBV10-3 and TRBJ1-5; no reliable D call. Germline V gene lookup returns CDR1 ENHRY and CDR2 SYGVKD. Trimming took 7 bases from V and 0 from J, leaving 13 bases between them. The CDR3 consists of 15 residues. The CDR3 region has the DNA TGTGCCATCAAGACCGACGGAGATAGCAATCAGCCCCAGCATTTT. It specifies CAIKTDGDSNQPQHF.

This chain joins TRBV5-4 and TRBJ1-6; possible D gene TRBD1, 6 bases. From germline, CDR1 is SGHNT and CDR2 YYREEE (reference sequence). The CDR3 is made up of 15 amino acids. With 4 bases removed from V and 6 bases from J, the gap between germline ends came to 14 bases. Here the CDR3 DNA reads TGTGCCAGCAGCATACAGGGAAGAAGTAATTCACCCCTCCACTTT. Translation: CASSIQGRSNSPLHF.

The chain recombines TRBV4-1 with TRBJ2-1, with D maybe TRBD2 (6 bases). From germline, CDR1 is MGHRA and CDR2 YSYEKL. This CDR3 region has 16 residues. Deletions cut 0 bases from V and 5 bases from J, with 14 bases between. The DNA for the CDR3 is TGCGCCAGCAGCCAAGATAAGCTAGCGCGAAACAATGAGCAGTTCTTC. It yields the protein CASSQDKLARNNEQFF.

The chain combines TRBV4-1 with TRBJ2-3; D is unresolved. Germline CDR1 MGHRA, CDR2 YSYEKL. The CDR3 runs 12 residues. V was cut by 0 bases and J by 5 bases, with 3 bases left in between. This chain's CDR3 is CASSQDLDTQYF. CDR3 DNA sequence: TGCGCCAGCAGCCAAGACCTAGATACGCAGTATTTT.

The rearrangement links TRBV2 to TRBJ1-5; D unclear. Germline V gene sequence: CDR1 SNHLY, CDR2 FYNNEI. The CDR3 length is 12 residues. V lost 8 bases, J lost 5 bases, and 10 bases lay in between. Here the CDR3 reads CASAGSHQPQHF. The DNA for the CDR3 is TGTGCCAGCGCGGGGTCCCATCAGCCCCAGCATTTT.